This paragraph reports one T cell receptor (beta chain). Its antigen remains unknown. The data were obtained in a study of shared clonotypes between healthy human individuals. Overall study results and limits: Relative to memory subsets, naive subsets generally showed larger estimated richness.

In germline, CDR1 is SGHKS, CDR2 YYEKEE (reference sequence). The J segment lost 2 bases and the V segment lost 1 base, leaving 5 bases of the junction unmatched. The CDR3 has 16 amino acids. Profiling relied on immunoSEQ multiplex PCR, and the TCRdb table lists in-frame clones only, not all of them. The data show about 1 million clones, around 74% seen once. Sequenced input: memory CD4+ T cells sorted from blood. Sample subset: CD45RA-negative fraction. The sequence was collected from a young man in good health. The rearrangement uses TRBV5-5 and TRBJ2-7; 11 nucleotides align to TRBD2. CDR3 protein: CASSLLGTSGTYEQYF. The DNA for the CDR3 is TGTGCCAGCAGCTTGCTGGGGACTAGCGGAACCTACGAGCAGTACTTC.